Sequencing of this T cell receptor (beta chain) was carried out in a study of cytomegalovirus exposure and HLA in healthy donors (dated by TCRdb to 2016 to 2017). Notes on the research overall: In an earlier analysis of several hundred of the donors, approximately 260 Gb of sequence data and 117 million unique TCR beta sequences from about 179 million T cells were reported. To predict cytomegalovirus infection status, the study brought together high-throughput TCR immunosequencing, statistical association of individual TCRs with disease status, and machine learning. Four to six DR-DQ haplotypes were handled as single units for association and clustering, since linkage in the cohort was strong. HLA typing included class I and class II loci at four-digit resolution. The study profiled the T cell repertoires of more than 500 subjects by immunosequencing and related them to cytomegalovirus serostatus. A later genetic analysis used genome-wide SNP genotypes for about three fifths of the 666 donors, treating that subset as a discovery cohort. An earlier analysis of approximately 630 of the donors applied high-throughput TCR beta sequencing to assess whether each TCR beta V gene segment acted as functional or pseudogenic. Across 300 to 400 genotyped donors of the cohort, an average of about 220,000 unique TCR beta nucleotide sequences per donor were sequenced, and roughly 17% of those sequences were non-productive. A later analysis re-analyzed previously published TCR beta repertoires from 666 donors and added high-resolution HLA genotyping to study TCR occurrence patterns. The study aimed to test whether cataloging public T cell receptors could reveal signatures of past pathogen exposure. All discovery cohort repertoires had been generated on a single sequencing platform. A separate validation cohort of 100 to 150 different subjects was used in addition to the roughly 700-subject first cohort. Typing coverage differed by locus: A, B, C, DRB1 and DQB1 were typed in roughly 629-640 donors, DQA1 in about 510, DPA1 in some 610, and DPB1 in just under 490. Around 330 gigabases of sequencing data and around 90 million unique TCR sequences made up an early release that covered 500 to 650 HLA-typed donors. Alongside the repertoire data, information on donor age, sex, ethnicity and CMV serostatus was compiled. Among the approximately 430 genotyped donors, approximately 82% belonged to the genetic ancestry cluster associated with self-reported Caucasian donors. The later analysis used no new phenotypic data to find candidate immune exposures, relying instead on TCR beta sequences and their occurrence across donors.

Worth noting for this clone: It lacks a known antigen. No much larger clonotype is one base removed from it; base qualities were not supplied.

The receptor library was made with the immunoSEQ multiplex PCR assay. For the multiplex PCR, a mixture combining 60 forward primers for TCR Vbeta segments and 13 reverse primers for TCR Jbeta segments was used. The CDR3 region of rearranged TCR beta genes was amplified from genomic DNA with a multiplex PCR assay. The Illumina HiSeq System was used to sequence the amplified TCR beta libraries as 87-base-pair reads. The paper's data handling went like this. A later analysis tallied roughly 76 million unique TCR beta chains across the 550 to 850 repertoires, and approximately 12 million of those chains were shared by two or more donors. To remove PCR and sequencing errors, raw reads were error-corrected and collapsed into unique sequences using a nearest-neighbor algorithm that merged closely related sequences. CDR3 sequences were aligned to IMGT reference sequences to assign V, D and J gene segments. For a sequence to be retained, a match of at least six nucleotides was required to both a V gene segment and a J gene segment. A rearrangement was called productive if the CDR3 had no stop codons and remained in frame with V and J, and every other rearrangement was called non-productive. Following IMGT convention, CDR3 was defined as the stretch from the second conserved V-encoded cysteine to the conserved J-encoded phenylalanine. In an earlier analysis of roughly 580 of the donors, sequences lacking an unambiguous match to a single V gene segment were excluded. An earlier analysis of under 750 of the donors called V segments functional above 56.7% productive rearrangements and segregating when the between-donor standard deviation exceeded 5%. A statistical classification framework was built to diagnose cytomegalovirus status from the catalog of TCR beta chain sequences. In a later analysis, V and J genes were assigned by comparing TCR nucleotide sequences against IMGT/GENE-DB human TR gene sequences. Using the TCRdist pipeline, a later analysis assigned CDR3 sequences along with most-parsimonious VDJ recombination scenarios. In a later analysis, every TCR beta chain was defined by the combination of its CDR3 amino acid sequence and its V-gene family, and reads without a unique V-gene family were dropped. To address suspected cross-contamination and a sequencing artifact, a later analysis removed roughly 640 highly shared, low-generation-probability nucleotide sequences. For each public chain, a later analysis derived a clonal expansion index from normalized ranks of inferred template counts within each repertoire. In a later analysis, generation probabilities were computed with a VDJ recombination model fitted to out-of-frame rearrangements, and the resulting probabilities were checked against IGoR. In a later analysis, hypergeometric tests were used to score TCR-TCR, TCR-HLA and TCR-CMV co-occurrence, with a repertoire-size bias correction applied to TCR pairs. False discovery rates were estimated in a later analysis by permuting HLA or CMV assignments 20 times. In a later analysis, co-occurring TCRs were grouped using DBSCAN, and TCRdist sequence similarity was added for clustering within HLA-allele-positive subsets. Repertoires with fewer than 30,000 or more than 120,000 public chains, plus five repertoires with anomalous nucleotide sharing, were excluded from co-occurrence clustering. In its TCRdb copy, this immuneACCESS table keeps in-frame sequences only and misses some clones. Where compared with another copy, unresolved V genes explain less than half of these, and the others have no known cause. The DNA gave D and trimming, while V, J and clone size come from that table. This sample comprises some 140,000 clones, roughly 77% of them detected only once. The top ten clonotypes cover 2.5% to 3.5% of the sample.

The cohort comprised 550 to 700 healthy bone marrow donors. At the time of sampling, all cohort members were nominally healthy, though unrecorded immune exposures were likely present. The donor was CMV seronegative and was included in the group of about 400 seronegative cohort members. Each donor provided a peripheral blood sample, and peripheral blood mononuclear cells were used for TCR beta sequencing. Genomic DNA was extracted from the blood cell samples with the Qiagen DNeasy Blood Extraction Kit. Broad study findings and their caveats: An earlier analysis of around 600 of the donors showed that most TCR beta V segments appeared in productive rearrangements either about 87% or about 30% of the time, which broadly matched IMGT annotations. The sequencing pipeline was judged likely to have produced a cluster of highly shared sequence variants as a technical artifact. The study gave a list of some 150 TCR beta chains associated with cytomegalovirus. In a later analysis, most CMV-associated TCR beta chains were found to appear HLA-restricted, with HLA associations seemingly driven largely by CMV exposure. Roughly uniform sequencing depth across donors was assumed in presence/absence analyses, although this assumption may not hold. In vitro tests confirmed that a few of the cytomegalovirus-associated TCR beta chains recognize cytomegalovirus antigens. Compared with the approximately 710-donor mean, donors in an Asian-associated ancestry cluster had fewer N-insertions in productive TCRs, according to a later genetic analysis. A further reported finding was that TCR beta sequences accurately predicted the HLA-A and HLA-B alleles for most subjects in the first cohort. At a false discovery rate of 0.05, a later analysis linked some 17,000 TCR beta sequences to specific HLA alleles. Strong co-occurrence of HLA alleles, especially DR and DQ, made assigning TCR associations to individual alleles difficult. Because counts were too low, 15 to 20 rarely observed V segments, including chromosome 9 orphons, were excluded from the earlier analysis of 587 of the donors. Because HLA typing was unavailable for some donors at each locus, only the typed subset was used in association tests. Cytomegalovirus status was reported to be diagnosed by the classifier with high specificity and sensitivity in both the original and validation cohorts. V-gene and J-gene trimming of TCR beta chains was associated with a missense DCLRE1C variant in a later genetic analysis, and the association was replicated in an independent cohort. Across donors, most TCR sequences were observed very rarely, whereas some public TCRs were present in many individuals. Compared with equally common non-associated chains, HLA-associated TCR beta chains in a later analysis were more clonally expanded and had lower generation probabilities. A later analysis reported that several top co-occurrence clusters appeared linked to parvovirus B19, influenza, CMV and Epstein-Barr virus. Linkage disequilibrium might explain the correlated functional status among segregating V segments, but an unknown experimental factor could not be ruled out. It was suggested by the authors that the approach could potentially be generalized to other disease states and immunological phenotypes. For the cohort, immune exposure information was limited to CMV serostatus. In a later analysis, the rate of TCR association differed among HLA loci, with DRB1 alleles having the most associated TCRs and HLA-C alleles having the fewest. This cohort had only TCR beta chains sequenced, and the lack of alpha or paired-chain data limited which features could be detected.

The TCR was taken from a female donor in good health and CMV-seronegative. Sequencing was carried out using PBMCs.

The DNA sequence is as follows: TGTGCCAGCAGTACTCCAGGGGAGCGGCCCCAGCATTTT. This encodes CASSTPGERPQHF. The chain joins TRBV28 to TRBJ1-5; TRBD1 is a possible D gene, resting on 6 matching bases. The CDR3 covers 13 residues, taking in both the cysteine and the phenylalanine. The read is trimmed to its CDR3 DNA, 39 bases read in frame from base 1. At the junction V is shortened by 5 bases and J by 9 bases, with 14 bases in between. CDR1 MDHEN and CDR2 SYDVKM are derived from the germline V gene.